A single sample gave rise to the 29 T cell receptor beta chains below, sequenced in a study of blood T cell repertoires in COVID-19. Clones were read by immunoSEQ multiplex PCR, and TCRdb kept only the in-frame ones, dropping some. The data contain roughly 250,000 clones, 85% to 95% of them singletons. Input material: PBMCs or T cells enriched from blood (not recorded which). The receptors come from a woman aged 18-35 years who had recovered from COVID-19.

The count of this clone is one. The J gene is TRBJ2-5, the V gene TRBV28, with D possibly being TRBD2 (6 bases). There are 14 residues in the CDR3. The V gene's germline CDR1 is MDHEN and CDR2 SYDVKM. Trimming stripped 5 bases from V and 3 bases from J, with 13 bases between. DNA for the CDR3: TGTGCCAGCAGTGGTGGACTACTGGAAGAGACCCAGTACTTC. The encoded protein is CASSGGLLEETQYF.

The CDR3 nucleotides read TGTGCCAGCAGCATCGGGACTAGCGGGGTCACCGGGGAGCTGTTTTTT. It yields the protein CASSIGTSGVTGELFF. V is TRBV4-2 and J is TRBJ2-2, with 13 bases matching TRBD2. The CDR3 has 16 residues. Germline V gives CDR1 LGHNA, CDR2 YNFKEQ. J gave up 4 bases and V 5 bases, and 4 bases lay outside the gene matches.

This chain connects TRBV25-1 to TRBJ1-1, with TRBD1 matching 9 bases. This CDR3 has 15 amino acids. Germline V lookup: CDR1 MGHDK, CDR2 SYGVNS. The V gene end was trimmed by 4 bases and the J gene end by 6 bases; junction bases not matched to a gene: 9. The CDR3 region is CASSGAGQGQAEAFF. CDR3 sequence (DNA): TGTGCCAGCAGTGGGGCGGGACAGGGTCAAGCTGAAGCTTTCTTT. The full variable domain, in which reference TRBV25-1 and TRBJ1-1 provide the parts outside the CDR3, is EADIYQTPRYLVIGTGKKITLECSQTMGHDKMYWYQQDPGMELHLIHYSYGVNSTEKGDLSSESTVSRIRTEHFPLTLESARPSHTSQYLCASSGAGQGQAEAFFGQGTRLTVV.

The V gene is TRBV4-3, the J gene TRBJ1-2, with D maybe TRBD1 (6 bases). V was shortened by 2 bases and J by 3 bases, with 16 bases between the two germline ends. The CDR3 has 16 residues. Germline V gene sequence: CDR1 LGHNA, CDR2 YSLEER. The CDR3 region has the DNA TGCGCCAGCAGCCAAACCAACCCCGGGACATACTATGGCTACACCTTC. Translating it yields CASSQTNPGTYYGYTF.

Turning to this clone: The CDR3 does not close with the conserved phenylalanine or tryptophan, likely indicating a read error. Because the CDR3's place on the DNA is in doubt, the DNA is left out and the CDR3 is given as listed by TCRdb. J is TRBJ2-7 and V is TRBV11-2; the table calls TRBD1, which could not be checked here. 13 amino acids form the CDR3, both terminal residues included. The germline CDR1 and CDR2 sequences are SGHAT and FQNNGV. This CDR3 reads CASSLESGQGLSL.

CDR3 DNA sequence: TGCGCCAGCAGCCCGACAGCGTCTACCATCAAAAACATTCAGTACTTC. Translating gives CASSPTASTIKNIQYF. The chain joins TRBV4-1 to TRBJ2-4; D is possibly TRBD1 (5 bases). The V gene lost 4 bases and the J gene lost 3 bases, with 16 bases spanning the gap. This CDR3 spans 16 amino acids. The germline V gene encodes CDR1 MGHRA and CDR2 YSYEKL.

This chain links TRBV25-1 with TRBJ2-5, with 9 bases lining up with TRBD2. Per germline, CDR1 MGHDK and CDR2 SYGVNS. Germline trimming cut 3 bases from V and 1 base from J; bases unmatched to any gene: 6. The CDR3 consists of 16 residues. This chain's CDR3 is CASSELGSGGQETQYF. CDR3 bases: TGTGCCAGCAGTGAGTTGGGTAGCGGGGGCCAAGAGACCCAGTACTTC.

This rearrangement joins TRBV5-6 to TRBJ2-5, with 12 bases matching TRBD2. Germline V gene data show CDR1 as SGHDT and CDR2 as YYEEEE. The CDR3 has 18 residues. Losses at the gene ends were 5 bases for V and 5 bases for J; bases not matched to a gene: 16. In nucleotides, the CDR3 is TGTGCCAGCAGGTCTGTGACTAGCGGGAGTGGGTCCGGGGAGACCCAGTACTTC. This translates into CASRSVTSGSGSGETQYF.

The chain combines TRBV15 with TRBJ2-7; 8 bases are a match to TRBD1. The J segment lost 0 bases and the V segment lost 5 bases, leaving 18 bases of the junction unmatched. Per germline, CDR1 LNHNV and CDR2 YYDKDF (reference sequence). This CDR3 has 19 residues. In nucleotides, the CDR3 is TGTGCCACCAGCCGTTACGGACAGGGACTCAAGAGCTTCTCCTACGAGCAGTACTTC. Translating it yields CATSRYGQGLKSFSYEQYF. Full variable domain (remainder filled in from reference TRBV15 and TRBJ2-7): DAMVIQNPRYQVTQFGKPVTLSCSQTLNHNVMYWYQQKSSQAPKLLFHYYDKDFNNEADTPDNFQSRRPNTSFCFLDIRSPGLGDTAMYLCATSRYGQGLKSFSYEQYFGPGTRLTVT.

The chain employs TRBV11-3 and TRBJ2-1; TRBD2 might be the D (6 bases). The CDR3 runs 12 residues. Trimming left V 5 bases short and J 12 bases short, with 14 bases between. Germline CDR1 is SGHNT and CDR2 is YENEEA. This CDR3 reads CASSPPGEVQFF. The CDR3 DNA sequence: TGTGCCAGCAGCCCACCGGGAGAGGTGCAGTTCTTC.

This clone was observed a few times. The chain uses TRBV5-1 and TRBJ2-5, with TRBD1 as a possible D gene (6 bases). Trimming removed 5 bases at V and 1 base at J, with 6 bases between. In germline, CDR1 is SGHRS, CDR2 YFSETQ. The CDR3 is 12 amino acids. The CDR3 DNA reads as TGCGCCAGCAGAGGGGGCCAAGAGACCCAGTACTTC. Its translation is CASRGGQETQYF. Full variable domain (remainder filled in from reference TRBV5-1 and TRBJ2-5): KAGVTQTPRYLIKTRGQQVTLSCSPISGHRSVSWYQQTPGQGLQFLFEYFSETQRNKGNFPGRFSGRQFSNSRSEMNVSTLELGDSALYLCASRGGQETQYFGPGTRLLVL.

CDR3 residues: CASSPLRGQGYNEQFF. The CDR3 DNA follows: TGTGCCAGCAGTCCCCTACGGGGACAGGGCTACAATGAGCAGTTCTTC. V is TRBV6-2 or TRBV6-3 and J is TRBJ2-1; 9 bases match TRBD1. Trimming removed 5 bases from V and 3 bases from J; junction bases left unmatched: 8. This CDR3 has 16 residues. From germline, CDR1 is MNHEY and CDR2 SVGEGT.

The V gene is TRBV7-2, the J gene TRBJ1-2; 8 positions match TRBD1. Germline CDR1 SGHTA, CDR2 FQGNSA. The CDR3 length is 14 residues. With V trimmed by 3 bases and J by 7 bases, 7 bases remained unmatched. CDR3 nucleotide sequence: TGTGCCAGCAGCTTGACAGGGGCAGTTGGTGGCTACACCTTC. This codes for CASSLTGAVGGYTF.

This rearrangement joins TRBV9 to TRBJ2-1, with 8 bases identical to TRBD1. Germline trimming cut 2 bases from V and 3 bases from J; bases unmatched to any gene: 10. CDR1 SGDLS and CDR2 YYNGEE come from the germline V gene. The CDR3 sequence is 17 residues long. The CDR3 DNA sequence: TGTGCCAGCAGCGTTCGGGGACAGGCGGGTCACTACAATGAGCAGTTCTTC. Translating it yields CASSVRGQAGHYNEQFF.

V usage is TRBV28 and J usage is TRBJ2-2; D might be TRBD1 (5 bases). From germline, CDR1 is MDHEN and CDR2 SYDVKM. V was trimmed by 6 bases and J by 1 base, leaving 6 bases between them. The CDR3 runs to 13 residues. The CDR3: CASRTGNTGELFF. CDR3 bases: TGTGCCAGCAGAACAGGGAACACCGGGGAGCTGTTTTTT.

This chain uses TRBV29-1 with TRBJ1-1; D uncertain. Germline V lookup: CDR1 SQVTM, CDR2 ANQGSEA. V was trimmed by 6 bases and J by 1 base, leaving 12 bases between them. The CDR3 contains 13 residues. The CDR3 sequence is CSVFSESNTEAFF. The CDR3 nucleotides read TGCAGCGTCTTCAGCGAATCGAACACTGAAGCTTTCTTT.

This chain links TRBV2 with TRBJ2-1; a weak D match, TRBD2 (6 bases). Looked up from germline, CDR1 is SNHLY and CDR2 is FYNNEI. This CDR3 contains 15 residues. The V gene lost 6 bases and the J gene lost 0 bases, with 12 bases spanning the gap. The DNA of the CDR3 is TGTGCCAGCAGCGCGGGATTGAGCTCCTACAATGAGCAGTTCTTC. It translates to CASSAGLSSYNEQFF.

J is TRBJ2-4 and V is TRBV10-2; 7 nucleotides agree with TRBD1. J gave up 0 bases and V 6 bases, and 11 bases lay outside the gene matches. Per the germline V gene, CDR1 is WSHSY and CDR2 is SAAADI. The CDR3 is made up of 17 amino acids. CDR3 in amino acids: CASRTGSPLLAKNIQYF. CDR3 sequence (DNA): TGCGCCAGCAGGACAGGGTCCCCCCTGTTAGCCAAAAACATTCAGTACTTC.

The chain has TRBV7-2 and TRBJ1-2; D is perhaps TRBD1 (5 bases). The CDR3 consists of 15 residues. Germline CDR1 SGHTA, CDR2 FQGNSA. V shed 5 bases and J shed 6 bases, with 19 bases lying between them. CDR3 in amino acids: CASSVGLGGVHGYTF. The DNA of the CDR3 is TGTGCCAGCAGCGTCGGTCTCGGAGGGGTCCATGGCTACACCTTC.

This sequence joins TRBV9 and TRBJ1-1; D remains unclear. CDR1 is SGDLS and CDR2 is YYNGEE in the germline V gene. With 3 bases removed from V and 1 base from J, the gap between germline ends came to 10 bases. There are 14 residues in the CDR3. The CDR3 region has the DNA TGTGCCAGCAGCGAGGGTACTAGGAACACTGAAGCTTTCTTT. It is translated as CASSEGTRNTEAFF.

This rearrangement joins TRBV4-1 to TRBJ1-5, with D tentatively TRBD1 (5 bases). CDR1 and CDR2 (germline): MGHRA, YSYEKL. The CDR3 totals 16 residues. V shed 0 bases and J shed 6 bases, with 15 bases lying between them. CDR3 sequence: CASSQEGWGLGQPQHF. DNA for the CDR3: TGCGCCAGCAGCCAAGAGGGTTGGGGCTTGGGTCAGCCCCAGCATTTT.

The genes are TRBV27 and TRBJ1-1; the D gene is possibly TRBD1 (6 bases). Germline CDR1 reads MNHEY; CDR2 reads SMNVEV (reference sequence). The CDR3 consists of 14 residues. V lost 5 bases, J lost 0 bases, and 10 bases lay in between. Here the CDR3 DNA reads TGTGCCAGCAGTAAGGACAGTATGAACACTGAAGCTTTCTTT. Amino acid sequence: CASSKDSMNTEAFF.

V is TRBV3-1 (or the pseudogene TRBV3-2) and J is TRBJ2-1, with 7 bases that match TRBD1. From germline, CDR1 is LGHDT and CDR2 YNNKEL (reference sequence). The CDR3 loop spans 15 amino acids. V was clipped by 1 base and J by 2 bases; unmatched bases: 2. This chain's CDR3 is CASSQGQGTYNEQFF. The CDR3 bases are TGTGCCAGCAGCCAAGGACAGGGAACCTACAATGAGCAGTTCTTC.

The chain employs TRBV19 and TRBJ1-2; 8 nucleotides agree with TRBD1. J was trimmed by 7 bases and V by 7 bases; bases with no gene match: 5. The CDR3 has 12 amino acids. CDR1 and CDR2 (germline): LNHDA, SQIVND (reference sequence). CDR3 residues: CASTDRDFGYTF. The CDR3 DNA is TGTGCCAGTACGGACAGGGACTTTGGCTACACCTTC.

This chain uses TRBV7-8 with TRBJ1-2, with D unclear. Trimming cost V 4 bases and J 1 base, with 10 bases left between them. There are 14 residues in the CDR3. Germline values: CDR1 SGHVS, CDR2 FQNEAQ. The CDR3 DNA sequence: TGTGCCAGCAGCTCCCGTACAGATAACTATGGCTACACCTTC. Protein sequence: CASSSRTDNYGYTF.

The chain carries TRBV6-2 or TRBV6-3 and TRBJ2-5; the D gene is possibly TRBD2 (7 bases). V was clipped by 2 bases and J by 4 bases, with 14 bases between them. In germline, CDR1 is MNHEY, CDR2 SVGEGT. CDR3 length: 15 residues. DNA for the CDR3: TGTGCCAGCAGTTACAAGGGGGGGGAGCCAGAGACCCAGTACTTC. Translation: CASSYKGGEPETQYF.

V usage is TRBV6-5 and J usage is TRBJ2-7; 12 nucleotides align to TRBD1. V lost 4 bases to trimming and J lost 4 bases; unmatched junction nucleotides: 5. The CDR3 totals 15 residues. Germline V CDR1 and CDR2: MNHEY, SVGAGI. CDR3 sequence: CASSFRDRGPYEQYF. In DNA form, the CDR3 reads TGTGCCAGCAGTTTCCGGGACAGGGGGCCATACGAGCAGTACTTC.

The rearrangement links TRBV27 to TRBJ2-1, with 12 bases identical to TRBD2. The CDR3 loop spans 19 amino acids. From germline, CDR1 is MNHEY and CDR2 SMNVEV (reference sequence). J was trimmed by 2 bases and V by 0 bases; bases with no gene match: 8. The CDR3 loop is CASSLSSPASGRAYNEQFF. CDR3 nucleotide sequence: TGTGCCAGCAGTTTATCGAGCCCAGCTAGCGGGAGGGCCTACAATGAGCAGTTCTTC.

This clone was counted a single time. CDR3 in amino acids: CASSTVRRGGVFYEQYF. The CDR3 nucleotides are TGTGCCAGCAGTACCGTTCGGCGCGGGGGGGTTTTCTACGAGCAGTACTTC. The chain uses TRBV27 and TRBJ2-7; 9 positions agree with TRBD2. The CDR3 runs 17 residues. Trimming took 5 bases from V and 3 from J; bases not matched to a gene: 14. The germline V gene encodes CDR1 MNHEY and CDR2 SMNVEV (reference sequence).